This TCR beta chain was documented in a study of blood T cell repertoires in COVID-19. Study-level background: The United States, Italy and Spain supplied acute and convalescent COVID-19 samples.

Sequencing used immunoSEQ multiplex PCR; TCRdb keeps in-frame clones, though not all of them. The sample lists roughly 250,000 clones; approximately 83% were seen once. Across 20 to 25 US areas, participants ranged in age from 18 to 89 years. Participant reports of clinical history set cohort assignment. Germline V gene sequence: CDR1 LNHDA, CDR2 SQIVND (reference sequence). The CDR3 is 14 residues long. V was trimmed by 6 bases and J by 0 bases, leaving 9 bases between them. V and J are TRBV19 and TRBJ1-5; D remains ambiguous. This receptor was taken from a woman in her twenties or thirties who had recovered from COVID-19. Sequencing was performed on PBMCs or T cells enriched from blood (not recorded which). CDR3 DNA sequence: TGTGCCAGTAGGATACCTTATAGCAATCAGCCCCAGCATTTT. This translates into CASRIPYSNQPQHF.